This is a list of T cell receptor beta chains from one sample in a study of radiation and T cells in renal cell carcinoma. The repertoire was sequenced with immunoSEQ multiplex PCR; TCRdb's copy has only in-frame clones and lacks some. The sample holds just over 95,000 clones, 86% seen once. The sample consisted of blood, taken from a patient whose treatment included radiotherapy and nephrectomy. The receptor source for this set is a man aged 45 to 65 with renal cell carcinoma. The CDR3 runs from the conserved cysteine through the conserved F or W. Fields, in order: D gene, J gene, V gene, clone size, CDR3 length, CDR3 protein, CDR3 DNA. D genes are given only for firm matches. Only part of the rows carry a size: once, few, many, or a class if the clone is expanded.

>.|TRBJ2-3|TRBV19|.|16
CASSMPLRLSTDTQYF
TGTGCCAGTAGTATGCCTCTGCGGCTTAGCACAGATACGCAGTATTTT
>.|TRBJ2-5|TRBV5-1|.|16
CASSLAAGVTQETQYF
TGCGCCAGCAGCTTGGCGGCAGGGGTAACCCAAGAGACCCAGTACTTC
>.|TRBJ2-3|TRBV5-1|.|13
CASSLGTTDTQYF
TGCGCCAGCAGCTTGGGTACCACAGATACGCAGTATTTT
>TRBD1|TRBJ1-4|TRBV11-2|.|14
CASSPRQGLEKLFF
TGTGCCAGCAGCCCCAGACAGGGGTTAGAAAAACTGTTTTTT
>.|TRBJ2-1|TRBV6-4|.|16
CASSDSPTFSYNEQFF
TGTGCCAGCAGTGACTCGCCCACATTCTCCTACAATGAGCAGTTCTTC
>.|TRBJ1-2|TRBV30|once|17
CAWSSNRDGAHVYGYTF
TGTGCCTGGAGTTCAAACCGGGACGGCGCTCACGTCTATGGCTACACCTTC
>.|TRBJ1-1|TRBV27|.|14
CASSLVGVYTEAFF
TGTGCCAGCAGTTTAGTGGGGGTTTACACTGAAGCTTTCTTT
>.|TRBJ1-1|TRBV30|.|12
CAWSVSNTEAFF
TGTGCCTGGAGTGTATCGAACACTGAAGCTTTCTTT
>.|TRBJ1-4|TRBV7-6|.|16
CASSSYTRGGNEKLFF
TGTGCCAGCAGCTCATACACTCGCGGGGGTAATGAAAAACTGTTTTTT
>.|TRBJ2-1|TRBV4-1|.|13
CASSQDGYNEQFF
TGCGCCAGCAGCCAAGACGGGTACAATGAGCAGTTCTTC
>.|TRBJ1-5|TRBV10-3|.|15
CAISEGPGGNQPQHF
TGTGCCATCAGTGAGGGTCCAGGGGGCAATCAGCCCCAGCATTTT
>.|TRBJ2-7|TRBV27|few|13
CASSLTLTGEQYF
TGTGCCAGCAGTTTAACATTGACGGGCGAGCAGTACTTC
>.|TRBJ2-3|TRBV5-1|.|14
CASSLTSSTDTQYF
TGCGCCAGCAGCTTGACAAGTAGTACAGATACGCAGTATTTT
>TRBD2|TRBJ2-3|TRBV2|.|16
CASSGQRTSGGDTQYF
TGTGCCAGCAGCGGACAGAGGACTAGCGGGGGGGATACGCAGTATTTT
>.|TRBJ1-3|TRBV6-1|.|12
CASSEIRNTIYF
TGTGCCAGCAGTGAGATACGAAACACCATATATTTT
>.|TRBJ2-6|TRBV9|.|14
CASSAYAGANVLTF
TGTGCCAGCAGCGCATACGCTGGGGCCAACGTCCTGACTTTC
>TRBD1|TRBJ2-1|TRBV11-2|.|17
CASSSPKTGGDGNEQFF
TGTGCCAGCAGCTCACCGAAAACAGGGGGCGACGGCAATGAGCAGTTCTTC
>.|TRBJ1-4|TRBV27|.|14
CASSEQGTNEKLFF
TGTGCCAGCAGTGAACAGGGAACTAATGAAAAACTGTTTTTT
>.|TRBJ1-2|TRBV5-4|.|15
CASSLIIQGNYGYTF
TGTGCCAGCAGCTTAATAATACAGGGTAACTATGGCTACACCTTC
>.|TRBJ2-5|TRBV7-9|.|15
CASSQGSLAEETQYF
TGTGCCAGCAGTCAGGGGTCCCTAGCGGAAGAGACCCAGTACTTC
>.|TRBJ2-3|TRBV2|.|15
CASSELGEGADTQYF
TGTGCCAGCAGTGAACTCGGGGAGGGGGCAGATACGCAGTATTTT
>.|TRBJ2-1|TRBV5-1|.|15
CASSLDGTPYNEQFF
TGCGCCAGCAGCTTGGATGGGACCCCTTACAATGAGCAGTTCTTC
>.|TRBJ2-5|TRBV7-6|.|13
CASSQAGAETQYF
TGTGCCAGCAGCCAGGCTGGGGCCGAGACCCAGTACTTC
>TRBD1|TRBJ1-1|TRBV4-3|.|15
CASSQDRAGGTEAFF
TGCGCCAGCAGCCAAGATCGGGCAGGGGGGACTGAAGCTTTCTTT
>TRBD1|TRBJ1-4|TRBV5-4|.|14
CASSLVQGDEKLFF
TGTGCCAGCAGCTTGGTACAGGGGGATGAAAAACTGTTTTTT
>TRBD2|TRBJ2-7|TRBV5-6|.|16
CASSVTSAMSSYEQYF
TGTGCCAGCAGCGTGACTAGCGCAATGAGCTCCTACGAGCAGTACTTC
>TRBD2|TRBJ2-1|TRBV19|once|16
CASSRQAGGPYNEQFF
TGTGCCAGTAGCCGCCAGGCGGGGGGCCCCTACAATGAGCAGTTCTTC
>TRBD1|TRBJ1-1|TRBV2|.|13
CASSAGGTTEAFF
TGTGCCAGCAGCGCAGGGGGGACCACTGAAGCTTTCTTT